The TCR beta chain described here comes from a study of vaccination and CD4 T cells after COVID-19. Study-wide context: The post-vaccine samples came a median 72 days after dose two (range 14 to 241).

Sequencing of DNA taken from cultured CD4+ T cells relied on the Oncomine TCR Beta short-read assay. From the PCR reads, TCRdb called clonotypes with MiXCR, one entry per CDR3 protein. Among approximately 15,000 distinct CDR3 sequences listed, roughly 56% were seen once. Notes on this clonotype: Its antigen remains unknown.

The sample's treatment: approximately 11-day PBMC culture with coronavirus spike peptide pools or control peptides (ViraFEST assay). V was shortened by 5 bases and J by 2 bases, with 12 bases between the two germline ends. Germline V gene data show CDR1 as SGHTA and CDR2 as FQGTGA. The CDR3 is made up of 14 amino acids. The sequenced material came from CD4+ T cells from blood, cultured in vitro. This TCR was recovered from a human donor who had recovered from COVID-19. This chain connects TRBV7-3 to TRBJ1-2; D not resolved. The CDR3 nucleotides are TGTGCCAGCAGCGTGTGGGCACAGAACTATGGCTACACCTTC. This translates into CASSVWAQNYGYTF.